This TCR beta chain was sequenced for a study of shared clonotypes between healthy human individuals. In the original analysis: Sequence data from immunoSEQ were junction-only and lacked quality scores; consequently, filtering differed. TCRdb's table, derived via immunoSEQ multiplex PCR, lists solely in-frame clones and lacks some. V, J and clone size are taken as reported in that table, and D and trimming were inferred from the DNA itself. Of around 690,000 clones detected, less than 95% appear once; the ten largest clones hold 34%. The study's findings and limits: The study found lower generation probabilities in non-shared clonotypes than in those shared by all four donors. Shared across a handful of donors were around 5% of the naive CD4 clonotypes.

This clone was counted once. The antigen is not known. The CDR3 runs to 13 residues. The germline V gene encodes CDR1 SGHNT and CDR2 YYREEE (reference sequence). With 2 bases removed from V and 2 bases from J, the gap between germline ends came to 8 bases. The receptor was derived from a man in his late teens or twenties in good health. Some clones in this sample may be carry-over from other donors' samples. The chain links TRBV5-4 to TRBJ2-7, with no clear D. Sequenced input: memory CD8+ T cells from PBMCs. This sample's subset: CD45RO+ cells pooled with CCR7-negative TemRA cells. This CDR3 is CASSFGSTYEQYF. Written as DNA, the CDR3 is TGTGCCAGCAGCTTCGGGTCGACCTACGAGCAGTACTTC.